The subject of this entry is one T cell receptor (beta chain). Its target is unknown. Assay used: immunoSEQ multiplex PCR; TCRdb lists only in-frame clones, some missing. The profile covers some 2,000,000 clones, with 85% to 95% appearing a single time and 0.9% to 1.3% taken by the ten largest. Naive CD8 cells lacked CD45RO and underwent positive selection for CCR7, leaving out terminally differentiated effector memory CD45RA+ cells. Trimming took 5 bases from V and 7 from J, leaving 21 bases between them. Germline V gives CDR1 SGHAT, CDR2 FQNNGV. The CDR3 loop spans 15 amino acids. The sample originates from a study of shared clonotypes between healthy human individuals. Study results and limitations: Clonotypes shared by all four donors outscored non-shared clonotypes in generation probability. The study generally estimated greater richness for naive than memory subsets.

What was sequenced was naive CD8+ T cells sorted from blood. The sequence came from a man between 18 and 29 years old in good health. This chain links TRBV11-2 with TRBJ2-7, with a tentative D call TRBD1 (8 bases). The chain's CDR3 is CASSPRGREIGEQYF. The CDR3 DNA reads TGTGCCAGCAGCCCCAGGGGGCGGGAGATCGGGGAGCAGTACTTC.